The clone carrying this TCR beta chain was seen at least ten times. As yet, its antigen is unknown. The CDR3 has 15 amino acids. Deletions cut 0 bases from V and 1 base from J, with 7 bases between. Germline V gives CDR1 LGHNA, CDR2 YNFKEQ. Study-level points and caveats: Tumor memory CD4+ T cell TCR gene usage was found to cluster with blood and lymph node memory CD4+ cells and with lymph node naive CD4+ cells.

CD25-based Treg depletion was applied to purified naive CD4+ T cells. In TCRdb, the 5' RACE reads were re-called with MiXCR into one record per CDR3 protein. Here the sample spans about 54,000 distinct CDR3 sequences, roughly 15% being singletons. The chain has TRBV4-2 and TRBJ1-3; unclear D gene. Sequencing was done on a sample of naive CD4+ T cells sorted from blood. Subset denoted: naive CD4+ T cells, CD4+CD45RA+CD25-. The TCR was taken from a female donor with breast cancer. The CDR3 sequence: CASSQDWTSGNTIYF. CDR3 DNA: TGTGCCAGCAGCCAAGATTGGACTTCTGGAAACACCATATATTTT.